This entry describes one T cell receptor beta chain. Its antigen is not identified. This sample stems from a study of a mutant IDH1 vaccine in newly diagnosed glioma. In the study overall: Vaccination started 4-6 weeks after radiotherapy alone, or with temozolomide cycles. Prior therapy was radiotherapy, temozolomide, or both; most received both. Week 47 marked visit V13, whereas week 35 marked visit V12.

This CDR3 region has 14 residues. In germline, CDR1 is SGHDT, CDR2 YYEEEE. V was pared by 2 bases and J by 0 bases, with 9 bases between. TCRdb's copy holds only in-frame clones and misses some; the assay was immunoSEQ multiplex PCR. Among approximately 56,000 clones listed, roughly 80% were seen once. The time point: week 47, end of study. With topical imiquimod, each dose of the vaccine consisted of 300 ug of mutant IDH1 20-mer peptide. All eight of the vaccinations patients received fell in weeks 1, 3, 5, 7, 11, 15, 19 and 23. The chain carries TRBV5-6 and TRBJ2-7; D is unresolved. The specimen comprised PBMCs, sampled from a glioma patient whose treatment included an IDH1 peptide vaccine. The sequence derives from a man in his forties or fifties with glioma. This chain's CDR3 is CASSFRTDSYEQYF. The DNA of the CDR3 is TGTGCCAGCAGCTTCCGGACGGACTCCTACGAGCAGTACTTC.